The sequence of this T cell receptor (beta chain) was determined in a study of beta chain features in type 1 diabetes. Across the study: When patients were set against healthy donors, age, gender and cell yields were similar. Broader study findings: Significant though moderate, a shortening of TCRB CDR3s appeared in all four CD4+ subsets of Type 1 diabetes patients.

The isolated RNA, all of it, was reverse transcribed, so expressed TCRB transcripts were what got sequenced. Here immunoSEQ multiplex PCR was the method, and the copy in TCRdb shows in-frame clones only, minus some. The top ten clones hold around 0.04% of a sample with over 650,000 clones, about 14% of them seen once. This clone showed up just a few times. Its antigen remains unknown. Germline V gene sequence: CDR1 SGDLS, CDR2 YYNGEE. CDR3 length equals 13 residues. V dropped 0 bases and J dropped 7 bases, with 10 bases sitting between them. Material: naive CD4+ T cells from blood. The V and J genes are TRBV9 and TRBJ2-5; D is uncertain. The clonotype comes from a man in his late teens or twenties with type 1 diabetes. The CDR3 loop reads CASSVAPHGTQYF. The CDR3, as DNA: TGTGCCAGCAGCGTAGCCCCTCATGGGACCCAGTACTTC.